The 16 T cell receptor beta chains below come from one sample, sequenced in a study of CD8 T cells in Susac syndrome. An input of 0.5 to 1 ug of RNA was subjected to reverse transcription using random hexamers. TCRdb recomputed calls from the immunoSEQ multiplex PCR reads with MiXCR, one row per CDR3 protein. The sample shows approximately 150,000 distinct CDR3 sequences, 95% of them seen only once. Sequenced: CD4+ T cells from PBMCs. These receptors were collected from a human donor with multiple sclerosis.

This chain joins TRBV25-1 and TRBJ1-3; D not certain. The germline V gene has CDR1 MGHDK and CDR2 SYGVNS. Trimming pared 6 bases from V and 0 bases from J, leaving 9 bases between. This CDR3 spans 14 amino acids. The CDR3 sequence is CASRDDNSGNTIYF. The CDR3 DNA sequence: TGTGCCAGCAGGGACGATAACTCTGGAAACACCATATATTTT.

The chain couples TRBV27 to TRBJ1-2; weak D call: TRBD1 (5 bases). Trimming shortened V by 4 bases and J by 2 bases, and 14 bases separated the two germline ends. The CDR3 runs to 15 residues. Germline CDR1 is MNHEY and CDR2 is SMNVEV (reference sequence). CDR3 region: CASSWMAGRNYGYTF. CDR3 DNA sequence: TGTGCCAGCAGTTGGATGGCAGGGAGGAACTATGGCTACACCTTC.

The gene calls are TRBV5-1 and TRBJ1-1, with D perhaps matching TRBD1 (6 bases). V was pared by 2 bases and J by 8 bases, with 10 bases between. Looked up from germline, CDR1 is SGHRS and CDR2 is YFSETQ. The CDR3 runs 12 residues. The CDR3 DNA reads TGCGCCAGCAGCTTTAACAGGGACGAAGCTTTCTTT. It encodes CASSFNRDEAFF. Together with reference TRBV5-1 and TRBJ1-1, the CDR3 gives the full variable domain: KAGVTQTPRYLIKTRGQQVTLSCSPISGHRSVSWYQQTPGQGLQFLFEYFSETQRNKGNFPGRFSGRQFSNSRSEMNVSTLELGDSALYLCASSFNRDEAFFGQGTRLTVV.

The V call is TRBV29-1, the J call TRBJ1-2; TRBD1 might be the D (5 bases). V was pared by 6 bases and J by 4 bases, with 15 bases between. The germline gives CDR1 SQVTM, CDR2 ANQGSEA. This CDR3 is built from 13 residues. CDR3: CSVGTGTSYGYTF. The CDR3 region has the DNA TGCAGCGTGGGTACCGGGACCTCCTATGGCTACACCTTC.

The DNA for the CDR3 is TGCAGTGCTAGGAGCAGGACAGGGGGAGAGACCCAGTACTTC. Encoded protein: CSARSRTGGETQYF. V and J are TRBV20-1 and TRBJ2-5, with TRBD1 matching 10 bases. Germline V lookup: CDR1 DFQATT, CDR2 SNEGSKA (reference sequence). CDR3 length equals 14 residues. With 3 bases clipped from V and 4 bases from J, the junction kept 5 bases outside the gene matches.

The rearrangement links TRBV28 to TRBJ2-7; TRBD2 aligns across 7 bases. This CDR3 has 14 residues. The germline V gene has CDR1 MDHEN and CDR2 SYDVKM. J lost 2 bases, V lost 8 bases, and 9 bases had no gene match. CDR3 protein: CASGASGKTYEQYF. In nucleotides, the CDR3 is TGTGCCAGCGGGGCTAGCGGAAAAACCTACGAGCAGTACTTC.

This clonotype was detected only once. This rearrangement joins TRBV3-1 to TRBJ1-5; weak D call: TRBD1 (5 bases). CDR1 is LGHDT, CDR2 YNNKEL, per germline (reference sequence). V gave up 2 bases and J gave up 5 bases, with 13 bases separating them. This CDR3 has 15 residues. The CDR3 region is CASSQMAMGHQPQHF. For the CDR3, the DNA is TGTGCCAGCAGCCAAATGGCCATGGGGCATCAGCCCCAGCATTTT.

V and J are TRBV7-2 and TRBJ2-3; D tentatively fits TRBD1 or TRBD2 (5 bases each). The CDR3 length is 16 residues. V lost 4 bases and J 2 bases, leaving 16 bases between the germline ends. Germline V gene sequence: CDR1 SGHTA, CDR2 FQGNSA. The CDR3 DNA is TGTGCCAGCAGCTCGGGGCCCCGGGCCTCCACAGATACGCAGTATTTT. Protein product: CASSSGPRASTDTQYF.

There are a few counts of this clonotype. This chain's CDR3 is CASSPGQQETQYF. For the CDR3, the DNA is TGTGCCAGCTCACCGGGACAGCAAGAGACCCAGTACTTC. The rearrangement joins TRBV18 to TRBJ2-5, with 7 positions matching TRBD1. Looked up from germline, CDR1 is KGHSH and CDR2 is LQKENI. The CDR3 loop spans 13 amino acids. Trimming removed 3 bases from V and 2 bases from J; junction bases left unmatched: 0.

This clonotype showed up just once. J is TRBJ2-3 and V is TRBV24-1; TRBD2 might be the D (5 bases). V shed 2 bases and J shed 1 base, with 15 bases lying between them. This CDR3 is built from 17 residues. Germline V lookup: CDR1 KGHDR, CDR2 SFDVKD. The CDR3 coding sequence is TGTGCCACCAGTGATTATAGGACGGAGGACCGCACAGATACGCAGTATTTT. Protein: CATSDYRTEDRTDTQYF.

The V call is TRBV15, the J call TRBJ2-5, with D possibly called TRBD1 or TRBD2 (6 bases each). This CDR3 is built from 16 residues. The V end lost 0 bases, the J end lost 2 bases, and 13 bases lay between the germline ends. Germline CDR1 LNHNV, CDR2 YYDKDF (reference sequence). For the CDR3, the DNA is TGTGCCACCAGCAGAGATCCGGGGGCCGCACAAGAGACCCAGTACTTC. It is translated as CATSRDPGAAQETQYF.

DNA for the CDR3: TGTGCCAGCAGCTCAACAGGGCTCGGGGATACGCAGTATTTT. Translation: CASSSTGLGDTQYF. V usage is TRBV7-2 and J usage is TRBJ2-3; maybe TRBD1 (6 bases). The CDR3 consists of 14 residues. Trimming cost V 4 bases and J 6 bases, with 14 bases left between them. Germline CDR1 SGHTA, CDR2 FQGNSA.

The chain couples TRBV7-2 to TRBJ1-6; D gene uncertain. Germline assignment: CDR1 SGHTA and CDR2 FQGNSA. There are 12 residues in the CDR3. The ends were cut back, 4 bases at V and 7 bases at J, with 5 bases in the middle. CDR3: CASSWSNSPLHF. Written as DNA, the CDR3 is TGTGCCAGCAGCTGGTCGAATTCACCCCTCCACTTT.

The chain links TRBV15 to TRBJ2-4, with D perhaps TRBD2 (6 bases). Trimming shortened V by 3 bases and J by 1 base, and 13 bases separated the two germline ends. Germline V lookup: CDR1 LNHNV, CDR2 YYDKDF (reference sequence). This CDR3 spans 16 amino acids. For the CDR3, the DNA is TGTGCCACCAGCAGGTGGAGGGCTGAGGCCAAAAACATTCAGTACTTC. This codes for CATSRWRAEAKNIQYF.

The rearrangement joins TRBV29-1 to TRBJ2-2; perhaps D is TRBD1 or TRBD2 (5 bases each). The CDR3 loop spans 14 amino acids. The germline V gene has CDR1 SQVTM and CDR2 ANQGSEA. The V end lost 2 bases, the J end lost 7 bases, and 14 bases lay between the germline ends. The DNA of the CDR3 is TGCAGCGTTGAACGGGACCCTAGGCACGGGGAGCTGTTTTTT. It is translated as CSVERDPRHGELFF.

The chain employs TRBV30 and TRBJ1-6; D remains unclear. Between the trimmed V and J ends, which lost 4 bases and 9 bases, there was a span of 16 bases. CDR1 GTSNPN and CDR2 SVGIG come from the germline V gene (reference sequence). There are 14 residues in the CDR3. DNA for the CDR3: TGTGCCTGGATCCCCCGAGGGTTTCGTTCACCCCTCCACTTT. Translated, it gives CAWIPRGFRSPLHF.